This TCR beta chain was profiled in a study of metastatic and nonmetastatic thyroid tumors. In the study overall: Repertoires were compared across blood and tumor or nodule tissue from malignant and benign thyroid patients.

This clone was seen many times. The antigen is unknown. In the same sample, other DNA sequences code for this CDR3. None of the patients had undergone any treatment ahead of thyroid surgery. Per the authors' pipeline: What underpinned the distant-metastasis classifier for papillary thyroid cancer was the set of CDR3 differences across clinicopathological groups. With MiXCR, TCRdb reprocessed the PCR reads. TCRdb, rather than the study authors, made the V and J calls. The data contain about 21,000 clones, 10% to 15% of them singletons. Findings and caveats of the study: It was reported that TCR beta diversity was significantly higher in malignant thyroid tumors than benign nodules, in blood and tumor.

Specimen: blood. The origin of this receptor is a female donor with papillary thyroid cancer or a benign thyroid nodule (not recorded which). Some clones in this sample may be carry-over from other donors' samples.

The CDR3 reads CASSPGLAGETQYF. The DNA of the CDR3 is TGCGCCAGCAGCCCGGGACTAGCGGGAGAGACCCAGTACTTC. This sequence joins TRBV5-1 and TRBJ2-5; 12 bases are shared with TRBD2. CDR1 and CDR2 (germline): SGHRS, YFSETQ. The CDR3 has 14 amino acids. Trimming removed 4 bases from V and 4 bases from J; junction bases left unmatched: 2.